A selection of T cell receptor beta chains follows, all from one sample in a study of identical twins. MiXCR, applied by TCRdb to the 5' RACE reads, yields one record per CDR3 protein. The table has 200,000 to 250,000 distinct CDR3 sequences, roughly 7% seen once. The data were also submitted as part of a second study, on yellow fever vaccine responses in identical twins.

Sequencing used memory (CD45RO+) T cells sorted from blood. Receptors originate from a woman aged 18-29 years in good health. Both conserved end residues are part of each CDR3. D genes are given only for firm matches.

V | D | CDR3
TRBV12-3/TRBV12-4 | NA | CASSMVGGWEAFF
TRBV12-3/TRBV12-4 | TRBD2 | CASSLGGGYTQYF
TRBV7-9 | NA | CATRLLGTGELFF
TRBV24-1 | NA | CATSDSIGGEQYF
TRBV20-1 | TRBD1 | CSARGQGASNTGELFF
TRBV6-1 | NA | CAGGGQNEKLFF
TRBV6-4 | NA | CASSYTATDTQYF
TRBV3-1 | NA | CASSQAGRGTEAFF
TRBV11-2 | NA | CASTQFEGSYNEQFF
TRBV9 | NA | CATTPHSSDTEAFF
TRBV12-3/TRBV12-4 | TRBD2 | CASSPTGLAGGSYHSYEQYF
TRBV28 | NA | CASTTTMNTEAFF
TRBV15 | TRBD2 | CATSRSASLAGGGNEQFF
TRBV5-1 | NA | CASSLGTTTFSYNEQFF
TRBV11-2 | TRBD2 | CASSYPGTSLVNSYNEQFF
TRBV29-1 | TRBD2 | CSVPTTSGPLFF
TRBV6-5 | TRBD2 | CASSYNPPTSGVSDTQYF
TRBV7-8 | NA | CASSLSPLGNNEQFF
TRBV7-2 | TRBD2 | CASSRQTSVGETQYF
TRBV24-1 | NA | CATSDTRNTGLYGYTF
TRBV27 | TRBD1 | CASTADRAPYEQYF
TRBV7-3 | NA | CASSLTQGKAQYF
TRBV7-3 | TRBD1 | CASRMTTGNNEQFF
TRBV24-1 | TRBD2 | CATSPWTKRENWNAGELFF
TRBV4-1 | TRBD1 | CASSQIGGTGQETQYF
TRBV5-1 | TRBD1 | CASSLEGGPQETQYF
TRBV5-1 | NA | CASSLAMRTTIVTGELFF
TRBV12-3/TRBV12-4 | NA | CASRLGPSYNEQFF
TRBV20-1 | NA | CSEGEQFF
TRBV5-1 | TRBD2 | CASSLGRAGAGGYNEQFF
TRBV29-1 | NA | CSVNTGMSRTEAFF
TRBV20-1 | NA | CSASWGATEAFF
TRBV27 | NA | CASRRGAGNEQFF
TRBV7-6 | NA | CASSLYKSQYF
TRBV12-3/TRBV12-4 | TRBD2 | CASSQHRLAGGVWRETQYF
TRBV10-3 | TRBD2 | CAISEGLAGKETQYF